Many counts were recorded for the clone carrying this T cell receptor beta chain. This entry belongs to a study of molecular identifiers for immune sequencing clone quantification. TCRdb recomputed calls from the PCR reads with MiXCR, one row per CDR3 protein. The repertoire includes more than 60,000 distinct CDR3 sequences, 15% to 20% of them detected once, and around 1.6% sits in the top ten. This CDR3 comprises 14 residues. Germline V gene sequence: CDR1 SGHAT, CDR2 FQNNGV. The V gene lost 2 bases and the J gene lost 4 bases, with 9 bases spanning the gap. Sequenced material: naive CD8+ T cells from blood, with Jurkat cell RNA spiked in. The subset was: FACS-sorted CD8+CD4-CCR7+CD45RA+ naive T cells. This TCR was sampled from a human donor in good health. Some libraries in this study had Jurkat cell RNA spiked in. The V call is TRBV11-2, the J call TRBJ2-1; D ambiguous. CDR3 coding DNA: TGTGCCAGCAGCTTAAACAGATTTTACAATGAGCAGTTCTTC. Amino acid sequence: CASSLNRFYNEQFF.